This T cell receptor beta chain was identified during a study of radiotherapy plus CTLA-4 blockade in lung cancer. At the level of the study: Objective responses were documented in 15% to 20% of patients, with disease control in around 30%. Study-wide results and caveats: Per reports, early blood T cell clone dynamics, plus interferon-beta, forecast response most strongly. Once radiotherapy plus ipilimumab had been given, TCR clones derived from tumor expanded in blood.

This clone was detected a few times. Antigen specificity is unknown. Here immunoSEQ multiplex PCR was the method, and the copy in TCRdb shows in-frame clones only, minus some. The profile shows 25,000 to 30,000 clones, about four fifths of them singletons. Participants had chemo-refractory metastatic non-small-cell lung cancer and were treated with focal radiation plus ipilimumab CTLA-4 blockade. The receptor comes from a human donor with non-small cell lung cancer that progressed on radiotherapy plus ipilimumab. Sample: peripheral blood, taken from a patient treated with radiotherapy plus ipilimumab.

For the CDR3, the DNA is TGCGCCAGCGCCGGTGTGACGAGAACCGGGGAGCTGTTTTTT. Translating it yields CASAGVTRTGELFF. The rearrangement joins TRBV4-1 to TRBJ2-2; D unresolved. Germline V gene data show CDR1 as MGHRA and CDR2 as YSYEKL. The CDR3 is 14 amino acids. Trimming shortened V by 8 bases and J by 5 bases, and 15 bases separated the two germline ends.